These T cell receptor beta chains were read from a single sample in a study of OX40 agonist ivuxolimab in advanced cancers. Clones were sequenced by immunoSEQ multiplex PCR, and TCRdb holds only the in-frame ones, with some missing. The repertoire holds tens of thousands of clones, with over 80% as singletons. The material sequenced was CD4+ or CD8+ T cells sorted from blood, taken in a trial of the OX40 agonist ivuxolimab. The receptor set was obtained from an adult with an advanced solid tumor such as melanoma, head and neck, liver or kidney cancer. CDR3s include the opening cysteine and the closing phenylalanine or tryptophan.

j_gene | v_gene | CDR3aa
TRBJ2-5 | TRBV18 | CASSPRTAYQETQYF
TRBJ2-7 | TRBV18 | CASSPNGGHEQYF
TRBJ2-5 | TRBV6-6 | CASSGTGLTETQYF
TRBJ2-3 | TRBV5-1 | CASRGGPRDTQYF
TRBJ2-7 | TRBV28 | CASSFTGTGGFEQYF
TRBJ1-2 | TRBV21-1 | CASSTQGQGYTF
TRBJ1-2 | TRBV27 | CASKTTGGNGYTF
TRBJ2-7 | TRBV7-2 | CASSLASGAGASYEQYF
TRBJ1-4 | TRBV6-5 | CASKGKDAEKLFF
TRBJ1-5 | TRBV6-6 | CASSRTASNQPQHF
TRBJ2-2 | TRBV4-1 | CASSPAGGNTGELFF
TRBJ2-7 | TRBV5-1 | CASSTWGGNREDEQYF
TRBJ1-2 | TRBV2 | CASRIREADTNYGYIF
TRBJ2-3 | TRBV11-2 | CASSLNTITDTQYF
TRBJ1-1 | TRBV9 | CASSPRDRILNTEAFF
TRBJ2-7 | TRBV7-9 | CASSLVLVSEQYF
TRBJ1-1 | TRBV19 | CASSIRQGRYAEAFF
TRBJ1-2 | TRBV4-3 | CASSQELRSLWGYTF
TRBJ1-2 | TRBV6-1 | CAGRQGNYGYTF
TRBJ1-4 | TRBV30 | CAWNLRDSNEKLFF
TRBJ2-1 | TRBV5-5 | CASSTTGYEQFF
TRBJ2-3 | TRBV6-5 | CASSLAGGTDTQYF
TRBJ2-3 | TRBV19 | CASSSGQGTDTQYF
TRBJ1-4 | TRBV5-6 | CASSRGDRSATNEKLFF
TRBJ2-2 | TRBV5-1 | CASSLRGANTGELFF
TRBJ2-7 | TRBV28 | CASRTGVHDEQYF
TRBJ2-5 | TRBV5-4 | CASSLTLAGQETQYF
TRBJ1-1 | TRBV11-2 | CASSLAGQAEAFF
TRBJ2-7 | TRBV6-6 | CASSSTGPNSYEQYF
TRBJ1-1 | TRBV11-2 | CASSPGSGGTEAFF
TRBJ2-7 | TRBV2 | CASSEAGQTPYEQYF
TRBJ1-1 | TRBV7-8 | CASSPRQGPTEAFF
TRBJ1-2 | TRBV30 | CALSKGAIYGYTF
TRBJ1-4 | TRBV4-2 | CASSQVATGDEKLFF
TRBJ1-5 | TRBV19 | CASSIQGDQPQHF
TRBJ2-2 | TRBV11-2 | CASSSYRGPSTGELFF
TRBJ1-1 | TRBV27 | CASSSIGSGGLNTEAFF
TRBJ2-5 | TRBV2 | CASRSTGMVETQYF
TRBJ2-3 | TRBV6-5 | CASSHNGPDTQYF
TRBJ1-1 | TRBV28 | CASILKNTEAFF
TRBJ2-5 | TRBV7-7 | CASSPTGNLGETQYF
TRBJ2-2 | TRBV5-1 | CASSTGQTRGGELFF
TRBJ2-1 | TRBV6-4 | CASNPLTTGSEQFF
TRBJ2-3 | TRBV7-2 | CASSPTGGRGDTQYF
TRBJ2-5 | TRBV9 | CASSPTSVGGETQYF
TRBJ1-3 | TRBV5-4 | CASSLGGSGNTIYF
TRBJ1-5 | TRBV5-6 | CASSLMGAARNQPQHF
TRBJ2-5 | TRBV7-2 | CASSRDRGETQYF
TRBJ1-2 | TRBV28 | CASSTTGGRVGYGYTF
TRBJ1-5 | TRBV6-1 | CASKGGQLNQPQHF
TRBJ1-4 | TRBV28 | CATRIGREKLFF
TRBJ1-4 | TRBV7-2 | CASSLWGSRTNEKLFF
TRBJ2-7 | TRBV5-1 | CASSRLGQGDEQYF
TRBJ1-6 | TRBV7-2 | CASRYDRDKYYNSPLHF
TRBJ1-3 | TRBV19 | CASSILGAGNTIYF
TRBJ1-1 | TRBV19 | CASSMERAPEAFF
TRBJ2-5 | TRBV7-9 | CASSSGLAGQYF